This entry lists 28 T cell receptor beta chains sequenced from one sample in a study of technical replicates of blood from a handful of donors. Data came from immunoSEQ multiplex PCR; TCRdb stores just in-frame clones and leaves some out. Of around 100,000 clones listed, roughly 95% are singletons. Sequenced sample: T cells isolated from PBMCs. These receptors were obtained from a human donor in good health.

V usage is TRBV7-3 and J usage is TRBJ1-5; the D gene is possibly TRBD1 (5 bases). This CDR3 is built from 13 residues. Germline V gene sequence: CDR1 SGHTA, CDR2 FQGTGA. The V end lost 2 bases, the J end lost 5 bases, and 7 bases lay between the germline ends. The DNA of the CDR3 is TGTGCCAGCAGCTTACGGGGGGATCAGCCCCAGCATTTT. It specifies CASSLRGDQPQHF.

The chain combines TRBV6-1 with TRBJ1-3; maybe TRBD1 (6 bases). The CDR3 has 13 amino acids. Trimming removed 7 bases at V and 2 bases at J, with 9 bases between. Germline CDR1 is MNHNS and CDR2 is SASEGT. The CDR3 sequence is CASIGTTGNTIYF. As DNA, the CDR3 is TGTGCCAGCATAGGGACAACTGGAAACACCATATATTTT.

J is TRBJ1-2 and V is TRBV2; no clear D gene. Germline values: CDR1 SNHLY, CDR2 FYNNEI. CDR3 length: 10 residues. Between the trimmed V and J ends, which lost 7 bases and 4 bases, there was a span of 4 bases. CDR3 bases: TGTGCCAGCACTACCTATGGCTACACCTTC. Translation: CASTTYGYTF.

The chain has TRBV15 and TRBJ2-7; D might be TRBD2 (5 bases). CDR3 length equals 15 residues. The germline V gene has CDR1 LNHNV and CDR2 YYDKDF (reference sequence). V lost 4 bases to trimming and J lost 3 bases, with 16 bases between them. The CDR3 bases are TGTGCCACCAGCATGACTTCCGGGGAGTTCTACGAGCAGTACTTC. Its protein product is CATSMTSGEFYEQYF.

The rearrangement uses TRBV5-1 and TRBJ1-1; D possibly corresponds to TRBD1 (6 bases). The CDR3 extends over 13 amino acids. Germline assignment: CDR1 SGHRS and CDR2 YFSETQ. Trimming cost V 0 bases and J 7 bases, with 10 bases left between them. The DNA for the CDR3 is TGCGCCAGCAGCTTGGGTACAGGGCTTGAAGCTTTCTTT. It yields the protein CASSLGTGLEAFF.

The chain links TRBV6-1 to TRBJ1-5; 11 bases are shared with TRBD1. With V trimmed by 4 bases and J by 5 bases, 4 bases remained unmatched. The CDR3 length is 15 residues. Per the germline V gene, CDR1 is MNHNS and CDR2 is SASEGT. This CDR3 reads CASSGRDRGDQPQHF. CDR3 DNA: TGTGCCAGCAGTGGCCGGGACAGGGGGGATCAGCCCCAGCATTTT.

This chain links TRBV28 with TRBJ2-7; 7 bases are a match to TRBD2. The V gene end was trimmed by 1 base and the J gene end by 5 bases; junction bases not matched to a gene: 2. This CDR3 contains 13 residues. CDR1 and CDR2 (germline): MDHEN, SYDVKM. The CDR3 here is CASSLSGGDEQYF. In nucleotides, the CDR3 is TGTGCCAGCAGTTTATCTGGGGGGGACGAGCAGTACTTC.

This sequence joins TRBV18 and TRBJ2-7; 11 nucleotides agree with TRBD2. V was clipped by 5 bases and J by 3 bases; unmatched bases: 3. The germline gives CDR1 KGHSH, CDR2 LQKENI. CDR3 length: 14 amino acids. The CDR3 spells CASSTSGSGYEQYF. CDR3 nucleotide sequence: TGTGCCAGCTCAACTAGCGGGAGCGGCTACGAGCAGTACTTC. Using reference TRBV18 and TRBJ2-7 for the parts outside the CDR3, the full variable domain is NAGVMQNPRHLVRRRGQEARLRCSPMKGHSHVYWYRQLPEEGLKFMVYLQKENIIDESGMPKERFSAEFPKEGPSILRIQQVVRGDSAAYFCASSTSGSGYEQYFGPGTRLTVT.

Note on this clone: A read error may produce the germline difference seen at one junction end. The genes are TRBV7-7 and TRBJ2-5; no firm D call. In germline, CDR1 is SSHAT, CDR2 FNYEAQ (reference sequence). The CDR3 contains 13 residues. The CDR3 region is CASSSASEETQYF. The CDR3 DNA sequence: TGTGCTAGCAGCTCCGCGAGCGAAGAGACCCAGTACTTC.

The chain employs TRBV5-5 and TRBJ2-5; D not resolved. V dropped 7 bases and J dropped 5 bases, with 15 bases sitting between them. Germline-derived CDR1 and CDR2 are SGHKS and YYEKEE (reference sequence). CDR3 length: 13 residues. CDR3 residues: CASSIDFDETQYF. The CDR3 nucleotides are TGTGCCAGCTCCATCGACTTCGACGAGACCCAGTACTTC.

In this sample, this clone turned up once. The chain joins TRBV19 to TRBJ1-3, with TRBD1 matching 7 bases. Germline loops: CDR1 LNHDA, CDR2 SQIVND (reference sequence). This CDR3 is 16 amino acids long. Trimming took 9 bases from V and 2 from J; bases not matched to a gene: 13. The CDR3 nucleotides read TGTGCCAGCACCTCTCGGGACAGAGCGACTGGAAACACCATATATTTT. Translated: CASTSRDRATGNTIYF.

The chain uses TRBV11-2 and TRBJ1-2, with TRBD1 matching 7 bases. CDR3 length equals 17 residues. Germline CDR1 SGHAT, CDR2 FQNNGV. With 5 bases clipped from V and 0 bases from J, the junction kept 12 bases outside the gene matches. This CDR3 is CASSPGPDRAPNYGYTF. The DNA of the CDR3 is TGTGCCAGCAGCCCAGGGCCTGACAGGGCCCCTAACTATGGCTACACCTTC.

The chain has TRBV23-1 and TRBJ2-6; TRBD1 is a possible D gene (6 bases). TRBV23-1 is an ORF, with its function uncertain. V lost 2 bases to trimming and J lost 0 bases, with 17 bases between them. The CDR3 contains 19 residues. The DNA of the CDR3 is TGCGCCAGCAGTCAAGAACAGGGAGAATGTCTCTCTGGGGCCAACGTCCTGACTTTC. Its translation is CASSQEQGECLSGANVLTF.

V is TRBV11-1 and J is TRBJ2-7; 8 bases align to TRBD2. CDR3 length: 15 amino acids. Trimming removed 4 bases from V and 6 bases from J; junction bases left unmatched: 11. Germline V gene sequence: CDR1 SGHAT, CDR2 FQDESV (reference sequence). The DNA for the CDR3 is TGTGCCAGCAGCTCCCGGGGGGGAGGCCTCCGCGAGCAGTACTTC. Translated, it gives CASSSRGGGLREQYF. Filled out from reference TRBV11-1 and TRBJ2-7, the complete variable domain reads EAEVAQSPRYKITEKSQAVAFWCDPISGHATLYWYRQILGQGPELLVQFQDESVVDDSQLPKDRFSAERLKGVDSTLKIQPAELGDSAMYLCASSSRGGGLREQYFGPGTRLTVT.

V usage is TRBV7-2 and J usage is TRBJ1-4; 9 nucleotides align to TRBD1. The CDR3 sequence is 16 residues long. CDR1 and CDR2 (germline): SGHTA, FQGNSA. After removal of 4 bases from V and 10 bases from J, the junction contained 13 bases not matched to a gene. The CDR3 loop reads CASSYNPGQGQGKLFF. Here the CDR3 DNA reads TGTGCCAGCAGCTATAATCCGGGACAGGGACAAGGAAAACTGTTTTTT.

J is TRBJ2-5 and V is TRBV4-2, with 11 bases matching TRBD2. This CDR3 comprises 17 residues. Germline values: CDR1 LGHNA, CDR2 YNFKEQ. Trimming removed 1 base from V and 0 bases from J; junction bases left unmatched: 4. CDR3 DNA: TGTGCCAGCAGCCAAGCGCTAGCGGGGGGCCACCAAGAGACCCAGTACTTC. Protein sequence: CASSQALAGGHQETQYF.

This sequence joins TRBV13 and TRBJ1-1; D is perhaps TRBD1 (6 bases). Germline loops: CDR1 PRHDT, CDR2 FYEKMQ (reference sequence). V dropped 4 bases and J dropped 4 bases, with 16 bases sitting between them. The CDR3 runs to 15 residues. CDR3 sequence (DNA): TGTGCCAGCAGCTCGTCCCCAACAGGGATCACTGAAGCTTTCTTT. It is translated as CASSSSPTGITEAFF.

The J gene is TRBJ2-5, the V gene TRBV9; D might be TRBD2 (5 bases). This CDR3 comprises 15 residues. Trimming left V 0 bases short and J 1 base short, with 10 bases between. Germline CDR1 reads SGDLS; CDR2 reads YYNGEE. CDR3 amino acids: CASSVDRGLQETQYF. CDR3 DNA sequence: TGTGCCAGCAGCGTAGATCGGGGTCTCCAAGAGACCCAGTACTTC. The variable domain in full, with the rest retrieved from reference TRBV9 and TRBJ2-5, is DSGVTQTPKHLITATGQRVTLRCSPRSGDLSVYWYQQSLDQGLQFLIQYYNGEERAKGNILERFSAQQFPDLHSELNLSSLELGDSALYFCASSVDRGLQETQYFGPGTRLLVL.

The rearrangement joins TRBV5-1 to TRBJ2-1, with no clear D. V lost 4 bases to trimming and J lost 6 bases, with 29 bases between them. The CDR3 runs to 19 residues. Per germline, CDR1 SGHRS and CDR2 YFSETQ. The CDR3 spells CASSTRPPTPDDIANEQFF. The CDR3 bases are TGCGCCAGCAGCACACGACCGCCCACCCCAGACGACATCGCCAATGAGCAGTTCTTC. Together with reference TRBV5-1 and TRBJ2-1, the CDR3 gives the full variable domain: KAGVTQTPRYLIKTRGQQVTLSCSPISGHRSVSWYQQTPGQGLQFLFEYFSETQRNKGNFPGRFSGRQFSNSRSEMNVSTLELGDSALYLCASSTRPPTPDDIANEQFFGPGTRLTVL.

The CDR3: CATWTSGNTGELFF. CDR3 bases: TGTGCCACGTGGACTAGCGGTAACACCGGGGAGCTGTTTTTT. The rearrangement uses TRBV11-2 and TRBJ2-2; 10 bases are shared with TRBD2. The CDR3 contains 14 residues. V trimming: 10 bases; J trimming: 2 bases; junction bases outside the gene matches: 4. Germline V gives CDR1 SGHAT, CDR2 FQNNGV.

This chain joins TRBV18 and TRBJ1-1; D might be TRBD1 (6 bases). The V gene's germline CDR1 is KGHSH and CDR2 LQKENI. Trimming pared 1 base from V and 11 bases from J, leaving 26 bases between. This CDR3 is built from 17 residues. CDR3 sequence (DNA): TGTGCCAGCTCACCACTTGAGGGGGTCGGGGACTACCGCAGCGCTTTCTTT. Amino acids: CASSPLEGVGDYRSAFF. Filled out from reference TRBV18 and TRBJ1-1, the complete variable domain reads NAGVMQNPRHLVRRRGQEARLRCSPMKGHSHVYWYRQLPEEGLKFMVYLQKENIIDESGMPKERFSAEFPKEGPSILRIQQVVRGDSAAYFCASSPLEGVGDYRSAFFGQGTRLTVV.

V and J are TRBV11-2 and TRBJ2-7; TRBD2 matches at 11 bases. In germline, CDR1 is SGHAT, CDR2 FQNNGV. This CDR3 comprises 19 residues. V gave up 1 base and J gave up 1 base; unmatched junction bases: 12. This CDR3 reads CASSLGSSSRLAGSYEQYF. The CDR3 DNA is TGTGCCAGCAGCTTAGGGAGTAGCTCCCGACTAGCGGGATCCTACGAGCAGTACTTC.

The chain links TRBV19 to TRBJ2-7; 8 bases are shared with TRBD1. The CDR3 sequence is 13 residues long. The germline V gene encodes CDR1 LNHDA and CDR2 SQIVND (reference sequence). Unmatched junction bases numbered 7, after V lost 3 bases and J lost 9 bases. CDR3 coding DNA: TGTGCCAGTAGTATTTTGGACAGGGAAGTGCAGTACTTC. Its translation is CASSILDREVQYF.

The chain links TRBV19 to TRBJ1-4; 9 bases line up with TRBD1. Germline assignment: CDR1 LNHDA and CDR2 SQIVND (reference sequence). The CDR3 loop spans 14 amino acids. Losses at the gene ends were 4 bases for V and 8 bases for J; bases not matched to a gene: 5. The CDR3 nucleotides read TGTGCCAGTAGTAATACAGGGGGCGTGGAAAAACTGTTTTTT. Translated, it gives CASSNTGGVEKLFF.

The chain carries TRBV2 and TRBJ1-2; a weak D match, TRBD1 (5 bases). This CDR3 spans 14 amino acids. The germline CDR1 and CDR2 sequences are SNHLY and FYNNEI. The V and J ends lost 0 bases and 8 bases respectively, with 13 bases between them. CDR3 bases: TGTGCCAGCAGTGAAGCAGGCGGGGCTGAGGGCTACACCTTC. Protein product: CASSEAGGAEGYTF.

The rearrangement uses TRBV6-5 and TRBJ2-7; 12 bases match TRBD2. The CDR3 contains 15 residues. The germline CDR1 and CDR2 sequences are MNHEY and SVGAGI. Trimming removed 6 bases from V and 3 bases from J; junction bases left unmatched: 6. CDR3 protein: CASRQGLAGIYEQYF. CDR3 sequence (DNA): TGTGCCAGCAGACAAGGACTAGCGGGAATCTACGAGCAGTACTTC.

This clone was detected a few times. The gene calls are TRBV4-1 and TRBJ1-1; tentatively, D is TRBD1 (6 bases). This CDR3 contains 16 residues. Germline V CDR1 and CDR2: MGHRA, YSYEKL. The V and J ends lost 0 bases and 0 bases respectively, with 11 bases between them. The CDR3 sequence: CASSQDWPGVNTEAFF. In DNA form, the CDR3 reads TGCGCCAGCAGCCAAGATTGGCCAGGGGTGAACACTGAAGCTTTCTTT.

V and J are TRBV7-9 and TRBJ2-2; no reliable D call. V lost 2 bases and J lost 3, with 10 bases in between. The CDR3 covers 15 residues. Germline CDR1 and CDR2: SEHNR and FQNEAQ (reference sequence). The DNA of the CDR3 is TGTGCCAGCAGCTTACTGCGAGAATACACCGGGGAGCTGTTTTTT. Residues: CASSLLREYTGELFF.